A single sample is the source of the 3 T cell receptor beta chains below, sequenced in a study of a mutant IDH1 vaccine in newly diagnosed glioma (dated by TCRdb to the early 2020s). Library creation used the immunoSEQ multiplex PCR assay. In TCRdb, the immuneACCESS table is reduced to in-frame sequences with V and J assigned. These tables do not hold every clone; where another copy was compared, an unresolved V gene accounts for under half, and the others remain unexplained. For this sample there are tens of thousands of clones; 82% appear just once. The ten top clones hold approximately 20% of the sample. The sample's time point label is to be understood as: baseline, week 1 (first vaccination visit). The label giving this sample's treatment or condition can be read as: pre-vaccination baseline after standard-of-care therapy. This specimen was PBMCs, taken from a glioma patient treated with radiotherapy, temozolomide or both. All receptors come from a young man with glioma.

The gene calls are TRBV27 and TRBJ1-5; D is unresolved. CDR3 length equals 15 residues. CDR1 is MNHEY and CDR2 is SMNVEV in the germline V gene (reference sequence). The germline V and J ends were trimmed by 3 bases and 5 bases, with 14 bases remaining between them. The CDR3, as DNA: TGTGCCAGCAGTTTTCGCCACAGAATTGATCAGCCCCAGCATTTT. This encodes CASSFRHRIDQPQHF.

The CDR3 spells CAISESEKGTQETQYF. Written as DNA, the CDR3 is TGTGCCATCAGTGAGTCAGAAAAAGGGACTCAAGAGACCCAGTACTTC. The chain employs TRBV10-3 and TRBJ2-5, with D possibly TRBD2 on 6 matching bases. Germline V lookup: CDR1 ENHRY, CDR2 SYGVKD. V was cut by 0 bases and J by 2 bases, with 13 bases left in between. This CDR3 has 16 residues.

Points on this clone: Other DNA sequences in this specimen translate into the identical CDR3. V and J are TRBV19 and TRBJ2-7; 9 bases agree with TRBD1. The V gene's germline CDR1 is LNHDA and CDR2 SQIVND (reference sequence). This CDR3 region has 14 residues. J gave up 4 bases and V 5 bases, and 6 bases lay outside the gene matches. CDR3 coding DNA: TGTGCCAGTAGTCGTCCGGGACAGGGTTACGAGCAGTACTTC. The encoded protein is CASSRPGQGYEQYF.